A single sample gave rise to the 25 T cell receptor beta chains below, sequenced in a study of breast tumors, draining lymph nodes, adjacent tissues. A single record per CDR3 protein comes from TCRdb applying MiXCR to the multiplex PCR reads. The table shows 15,000 or so distinct CDR3 sequences, with 45% occurring only once. The sample taken for sequencing was tumor-adjacent breast tissue. These receptor sequences come from a female donor with breast cancer. Some clones in this sample may be carry-over from other donors' samples.

The rearrangement links TRBV5-6 to TRBJ2-2, with unresolved D. This CDR3 contains 16 residues. Trimming cost V 0 bases and J 3 bases, with 12 bases left between them. Germline V gene data show CDR1 as SGHDT and CDR2 as YYEEEE. This CDR3 reads CASSLGRRLDTGELFF. Here the CDR3 DNA reads TGTGCCAGCAGCTTGGGCCGGCGGTTGGACACCGGGGAGCTGTTTTTT.

The chain is built from TRBV6-5 and TRBJ2-2; 9 bases align to TRBD2. CDR1 and CDR2 (germline): MNHEY, SVGAGI. The CDR3 spans 15 residues. The V and J ends lost 9 bases and 0 bases, in that order; junction bases with no gene match: 5. CDR3 in DNA: TGTGCCAGAAGACTAGCGGAAGCGAACACCGGGGAGCTGTTTTTT. This encodes CARRLAEANTGELFF.

There are many counts of this clonotype. This chain links TRBV6-6 with TRBJ2-1; 12 bases agree with TRBD2. With V trimmed by 0 bases and J by 3 bases, 12 bases remained unmatched. CDR1 is MNHNY, CDR2 SVGAGI, per germline (reference sequence). The CDR3 has 20 amino acids. The CDR3 DNA reads TGTGCCAGCAGTTACTCGGTCCTAGCGGGAGGGAGAGAAGGCTACAATGAGCAGTTCTTC. Its translation: CASSYSVLAGGREGYNEQFF.

This clonotype is categorized as medium-sized. This chain links TRBV29-1 with TRBJ2-3; tentative D call: TRBD1 (7 bases). This CDR3 contains 12 residues. Trimming removed 4 bases from V and 4 bases from J, with 9 bases in between. The V gene's germline CDR1 is SQVTM and CDR2 ANQGSEA. The chain's CDR3 is CSVGRGADTQYF. CDR3 nucleotides: TGCAGCGTTGGCAGGGGGGCAGATACGCAGTATTTT.

This clonotype was observed at least ten times. The genes are TRBV12-5 and TRBJ1-5; D is uncertain. The V gene lost 3 bases and the J gene lost 0 bases, with 12 bases spanning the gap. This CDR3 has 16 residues. Germline V CDR1 and CDR2: LGHNT, FRNRAP. This chain's CDR3 is CASGFFDRASNQPQHF. The CDR3 DNA sequence: TGTGCTAGTGGTTTTTTCGATCGGGCTAGCAATCAGCCCCAGCATTTT.

This clonotype was seen many times. The gene calls are TRBV5-1 and TRBJ2-2; 11 nucleotides line up with TRBD2. Germline CDR1 SGHRS, CDR2 YFSETQ. The CDR3 is made up of 18 amino acids. V dropped 4 bases and J dropped 3; count of bases not matched to a gene: 11. This CDR3 reads CASSGLAGGLSDTGELFF. Here the CDR3 DNA reads TGCGCCAGCAGCGGTTTAGCGGGGGGGCTGAGTGACACCGGGGAGCTGTTTTTT.

Only one count was recorded for this clonotype. The chain links TRBV28 to TRBJ1-6; D unresolved. Germline V lookup: CDR1 MDHEN, CDR2 SYDVKM. There are 14 residues in the CDR3. With 7 bases removed from V and 1 base from J, the gap between germline ends came to 8 bases. Written as DNA, the CDR3 is TGTGCCAGCATTTCGGGGTCCTATAATTCACCCCTCCACTTT. It yields the protein CASISGSYNSPLHF.

The CDR3 spells CSALPPGTITYNEQFF. CDR3 sequence (DNA): TGCAGTGCTCTCCCTCCGGGGACTATAACCTACAATGAGCAGTTCTTC. V is TRBV20-1 and J is TRBJ2-1, with 7 bases lining up with TRBD2. Trimming took 5 bases from V and 2 from J; bases not matched to a gene: 12. The germline V gene has CDR1 DFQATT and CDR2 SNEGSKA (reference sequence). The CDR3 is made up of 16 amino acids.

This clonotype was found a few times. Here the CDR3 omits its conserved ending phenylalanine or tryptophan, so a read error is the likely source. The chain couples TRBV6-6 to TRBJ1-2, with D possibly TRBD1 on 6 matching bases. The CDR3 is 15 residues long. Germline V gene lookup returns CDR1 MNHNY and CDR2 SVGAGI (reference sequence). As DNA, the CDR3 is TGCGCCAGCAGTGAAGCGTCTGGACAGCTATATGGCTACACCCTC. Protein product: CASSEASGQLYGYTL.

This clonotype was observed at least ten times. A much larger clone differs by one base, so this may be a read error. The chain links TRBV6-1 to TRBJ1-5; the match to TRBD1 covers 8 bases. J lost 4 bases, V lost 5 bases, and 13 bases had no gene match. The CDR3 has 17 amino acids. The germline CDR1 and CDR2 sequences are MNHNS and SASEGT. The CDR3 sequence is CASSQRGQAIGNQPQHF. The CDR3 bases are TGTGCCAGCAGTCAAAGGGGACAGGCTATAGGGAATCAGCCCCAGCATTTT.

The chain is built from TRBV20-1 and TRBJ2-7; 15 bases map to TRBD2. CDR3 length: 16 amino acids. Losses at the gene ends were 2 bases for V and 4 bases for J; bases not matched to a gene: 6. Germline assignment: CDR1 DFQATT and CDR2 SNEGSKA (reference sequence). CDR3 loop: CSARPGLAGGGYEQYF. CDR3 DNA: TGCAGTGCTAGACCGGGACTAGCGGGGGGAGGATACGAGCAGTACTTC.

The J gene is TRBJ2-7, the V gene TRBV6-1; no reliable D call. Germline assignment: CDR1 MNHNS and CDR2 SASEGT. CDR3 size: 13 residues. V lost 2 bases to trimming and J lost 4 bases, with 9 bases between them. The chain's CDR3 is CASSERQTYEQYV. CDR3 in DNA: TGTGCCAGCAGTGAACGTCAGACTTACGAGCAGTACGTC.

This clonotype was recorded at least ten times. A read error is possible here, since a much larger clone lies one base away. The chain uses TRBV6-2 or TRBV6-3 and TRBJ2-7; D gene unclear. V dropped 4 bases and J dropped 0 bases, with 13 bases sitting between them. Germline-derived CDR1 and CDR2 are MNHEY and SVGEGT. The CDR3 sequence is 15 residues long. The CDR3 region is CASSSPRVLSYEQYF. Here the CDR3 DNA reads TGTGCCAGCAGTTCCCCCCGGGTCCTCTCCTACGAGCAGTACTTC.

As to this clonotype: A single base separates this from a much larger clone, so it may be a read error. The gene calls are TRBV15 and TRBJ1-1; D is unresolved. Germline lookup yields CDR1 LNHNV and CDR2 YYDKDF (reference sequence). Trimming took 6 bases from V and 3 from J, leaving 11 bases between them. The CDR3 contains 13 residues. The CDR3 spells CATSRGRHTEAFF. The DNA for the CDR3 is TGTGCCACCAGTCGAGGCAGGCACACTGAAGCTTTCTTT. The variable domain in full, completed from reference TRBV15 and TRBJ1-1, reads DAMVIQNPRYQVTQFGKPVTLSCSQTLNHNVMYWYQQKSSQAPKLLFHYYDKDFNNEADTPDNFQSRRPNTSFCFLDIRSPGLGDTAMYLCATSRGRHTEAFFGQGTRLTVV.

To note about this clonotype: A read error may produce the germline difference seen at one junction end. The CDR3, as DNA: TGTGCCAGCAGCTTAGCGCGAGGGGTCAACTCTGGAAACCCCATATATTTT. Protein: CASSLARGVNSGNPIYF. The chain uses TRBV7-9 and TRBJ1-3; a weak D match, TRBD1 (5 bases). The CDR3 has 17 amino acids. Germline V gene lookup returns CDR1 SEHNR and CDR2 FQNEAQ (reference sequence).

This clonotype was counted at least ten times. A much larger clone lies a single base off, so this may be a read error. The rearrangement joins TRBV5-8 to TRBJ2-7; perhaps TRBD2 as D (5 bases). CDR3 size: 11 residues. The germline V gene encodes CDR1 SGHTS and CDR2 YDEGEE. V lost 2 bases and J lost 9, with 9 bases in between. CDR3 sequence reads: CASSLLDAQYF. In DNA, the CDR3 is TGTGCCAGCAGCTTACTAGACGCGCAGTACTTC.

This clonotype is medium-sized (0.01 to 0.1%). The chain links TRBV19 to TRBJ1-6; TRBD1 agrees at 8 bases. The germline CDR1 and CDR2 sequences are LNHDA and SQIVND (reference sequence). The trim removed 3 bases at V and 8 bases at J, leaving 9 bases unmatched. This CDR3 spans 16 amino acids. This CDR3 is CASSIPRTGKDSPLHF. CDR3 sequence (DNA): TGTGCCAGTAGTATTCCTAGGACAGGGAAGGATTCACCCCTCCACTTT. Based on the CDR3 plus reference TRBV19 and TRBJ1-6, the full variable domain is DGGITQSPKYLFRKEGQNVTLSCEQNLNHDAMYWYRQDPGQGLRLIYYSQIVNDFQKGDIAEGYSVSREKKESFPLTVTSAQKNPTAFYLCASSIPRTGKDSPLHFGNGTRLTVT.

There are many counts of this clonotype. The gene calls are TRBV5-6 and TRBJ2-3; either TRBD1 or TRBD2 may fit D (5 bases each). Germline CDR1 and CDR2: SGHDT and YYEEEE. This CDR3 has 15 residues. V was pared by 6 bases and J by 2 bases, with 16 bases between. The CDR3 protein is CASTRDPRHTDTQYF. The CDR3 nucleotides read TGTGCCAGCACCCGGGACCCCCGCCACACAGATACGCAGTATTTT.

V gene TRBV10-3 combines with J gene TRBJ1-6; D unresolved. V was trimmed by 0 bases and J by 7 bases, leaving 10 bases between them. From germline, CDR1 is ENHRY and CDR2 SYGVKD. The CDR3 runs 15 residues. The CDR3 DNA sequence: TGTGCCATCAGTGAGTCGTCTAGGGAAAATTCACCCCTCCACTTT. Amino acid sequence: CAISESSRENSPLHF.

This clonotype showed up just a few times. This chain links TRBV24-1 with TRBJ2-3; 9 bases map to TRBD2. Looked up from germline, CDR1 is KGHDR and CDR2 is SFDVKD. With V trimmed by 0 bases and J by 2 bases, 2 bases remained unmatched. This CDR3 has 16 amino acids. The CDR3 here is CATSDLKRGVTDTQYF. CDR3 sequence (DNA): TGTGCCACCAGTGATTTGAAGCGGGGGGTCACAGATACGCAGTATTTT.

Within the sample, this clonotype is medium-sized. The rearrangement uses TRBV2 and TRBJ1-6, with D perhaps matching TRBD1 (5 bases). CDR1 and CDR2 from the germline V gene are SNHLY and FYNNEI. The CDR3 contains 15 residues. V dropped 4 bases and J dropped 7 bases, with 14 bases sitting between them. The CDR3 sequence is CASSGDALGNSPLHF. CDR3 coding DNA: TGTGCCAGCAGTGGGGACGCCTTGGGGAATTCACCCCTCCACTTT. Based on the CDR3 plus reference TRBV2 and TRBJ1-6, the full variable domain is EPEVTQTPSHQVTQMGQEVILRCVPISNHLYFYWYRQILGQKVEFLVSFYNNEISEKSEIFDDQFSVERPDGSNFTLKIRSTKLEDSAMYFCASSGDALGNSPLHFGNGTRLTVT.

This clonotype is medium-sized. V and J are TRBV25-1 and TRBJ2-1; 10 nucleotides line up with TRBD1. J gave up 4 bases and V 3 bases, and 9 bases lay outside the gene matches. The CDR3 runs to 17 residues. Germline CDR1 MGHDK, CDR2 SYGVNS. The CDR3 spells CASSDLGQGRSYNEQFF. The CDR3 DNA reads as TGTGCCAGCAGTGACCTGGGACAGGGGCGATCTTACAATGAGCAGTTCTTC.

The chain is built from TRBV5-1 and TRBJ2-2; D is unclear. The CDR3 covers 16 residues. V was cut by 4 bases and J by 0 bases, with 13 bases left in between. Germline values: CDR1 SGHRS, CDR2 YFSETQ. The CDR3 protein is CASSARQNANTGELFF. CDR3 nucleotides: TGCGCCAGCAGCGCGCGTCAAAACGCGAACACCGGGGAGCTGTTTTTT.

This clonotype appeared a few times. V usage is TRBV24-1 and J usage is TRBJ2-7, with TRBD1 matching 7 bases. Germline V lookup: CDR1 KGHDR, CDR2 SFDVKD. CDR3 length: 14 residues. The ends lost 4 bases at V and 5 bases at J; junction bases unmatched: 7. The chain's CDR3 is CATSEYRGTHEQYF. CDR3 coding DNA: TGTGCCACCAGTGAGTACAGGGGTACACACGAGCAGTACTTC.

In this sample, this clonotype turned up many times. This sequence may be a read error, since a much larger clone differs from it by one base. The chain combines TRBV5-5 with TRBJ1-5; 7 bases line up with TRBD1. CDR1 is SGHKS, CDR2 YYEKEE, per germline (reference sequence). The V segment lost 4 bases and the J segment 4 bases; nucleotides outside the gene matches: 11. The CDR3 extends over 16 amino acids. CDR3 sequence: CASSRTGAIPNQPQHF. The CDR3 region has the DNA TGTGCCAGCAGCCGTACAGGGGCCATCCCGAATCAGCCCCAGCATTTT.